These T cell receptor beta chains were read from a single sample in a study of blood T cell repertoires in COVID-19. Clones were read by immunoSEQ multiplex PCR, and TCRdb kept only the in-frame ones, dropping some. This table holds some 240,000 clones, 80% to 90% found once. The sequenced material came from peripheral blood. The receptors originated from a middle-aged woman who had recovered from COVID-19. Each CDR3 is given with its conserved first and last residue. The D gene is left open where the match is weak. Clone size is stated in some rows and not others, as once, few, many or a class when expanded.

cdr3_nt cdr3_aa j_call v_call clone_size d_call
TGTGCCAGCTCACCAAGTCGGTCAGGGGTGGTGTCTGGAAACACCATATATTTT CASSPSRSGVVSGNTIYF TRBJ1-3 TRBV18 once -
TGTGCCAGCAGCCCCCCAGCGGACAATGAGCAGTTCTTC CASSPPADNEQFF TRBJ2-1 TRBV28 - -
TGCAGCGCATTACAACATGAGCAGTTCTTC CSALQHEQFF TRBJ2-1 TRBV29-1 - -
TGTGCCAGCAGCTTAATGGGGGCCCCCACCGGGGAGCTGTTTTTT CASSLMGAPTGELFF TRBJ2-2 TRBV7-3 - -
TGTGCCAGCAGGACGACAGGGGGCCTCGGAAACACCATATATTTT CASRTTGGLGNTIYF TRBJ1-3 TRBV3-1/TRBV3-2 - TRBD1
TGCAGTGCTAGCAGGGGTAATGAGCAGTTCTTC CSASRGNEQFF TRBJ2-1 TRBV20-1 - -
TGTGCCAGTAGTCCCCATGACAGACCTTTTGAAGCTTTCTTT CASSPHDRPFEAFF TRBJ1-1 TRBV19 - -
TGTGCCAGGCGTAAATACGAGCAGTACTTC CARRKYEQYF TRBJ2-7 TRBV19 once -
TGTGCCAGCAGTAACCCGGGACAGGGACTTTATAACTATGGCTACACCTTC CASSNPGQGLYNYGYTF TRBJ1-2 TRBV28 - TRBD1
TGTGCCTGGAGTGGCGGGGGGTCCAGCGAGCAGTACTTC CAWSGGGSSEQYF TRBJ2-7 TRBV30 - TRBD2
TGTGCCAGTACCATGGGCTGGGACTATGGCTACACCTTC CASTMGWDYGYTF TRBJ1-2 TRBV19 - -
TGTGCCAGCAGCCCGGGACAGGGATACAATGAGCAGTTCTTC CASSPGQGYNEQFF TRBJ2-1 TRBV7-2 - TRBD1
TGTGCCAGCAGCTACGACAGCCGGGACACTCAGTTCTTC CASSYDSRDTQFF TRBJ2-1 TRBV7-2 - -
TGTGCCAGCGCTTTTTCGGGGGTCCTGACTTTC CASAFSGVLTF TRBJ2-6 TRBV2 - -
TGCGCCAGCAGTGATTTGGGAGGGTTGGGCGATGAGACCCAGTACTTC CASSDLGGLGDETQYF TRBJ2-5 TRBV10-2 - TRBD2
TGTGCCAGCAGTTCCACCCGGACAGTAAGCAATCAGCCCCAGCATTTT CASSSTRTVSNQPQHF TRBJ1-5 TRBV6-2/TRBV6-3 - -
TGTGCCAGCAGTTTATCAGGGGGTCGTGGCTACACCTTC CASSLSGGRGYTF TRBJ1-2 TRBV27 - -
TGTGCCAGCAGGCAACAGAGAGGGCTAGGCTCACCCCTCCACTTT CASRQQRGLGSPLHF TRBJ1-6 TRBV6-5 - -
TGTGCCAGCAGCCGGGGGGACTCTGGAAACACCATATATTTT CASSRGDSGNTIYF TRBJ1-3 TRBV3-1/TRBV3-2 - -
TGTGCCAGCAGGGCAAAACAGGGAGACACTGAAGCTTTCTTT CASRAKQGDTEAFF TRBJ1-1 TRBV6-5 - -
TGTGCCAGCAGCCACCCTCCCAGTAACTATGGCTACACCTTC CASSHPPSNYGYTF TRBJ1-2 TRBV3-1/TRBV3-2 - -
TGTGCCATCAGTTTAGAGTCAGATACGCAGTATTTT CAISLESDTQYF TRBJ2-3 TRBV10-3 once -